This TCR beta chain derives from a study of radiotherapy plus CTLA-4 blockade in lung cancer. Study information: Patients showed objective responses in roughly 18% of cases and disease control in more than 25%. Study results and limitations: Interferon-beta and early blood T cell clone dynamics reportedly predicted response best. Radiotherapy plus ipilimumab was followed by expansion in blood of tumor-derived TCR clones.

Note on this clone: Its specificity is unknown.

Germline CDR1 and CDR2: SEHNR and FQNEAQ (reference sequence). The CDR3 spans 16 residues. The V gene end was trimmed by 5 bases and the J gene end by 4 bases; junction bases not matched to a gene: 10. Some clones are missing from TCRdb's copy, which holds only in-frame ones; the method was immunoSEQ multiplex PCR. The table lists about 40,000 clones, 80% to 90% of them singletons. This chain links TRBV7-9 with TRBJ2-5; 10 positions agree with TRBD2. The receptor's source is a human donor with non-small cell lung cancer whose response to radiotherapy plus ipilimumab could not be evaluated. The sequenced sample was peripheral blood, obtained from a patient treated with radiotherapy plus ipilimumab. This chain's CDR3 is CASSPRTSGLGETQYF. The CDR3 DNA is TGTGCCAGCAGCCCAAGGACTAGCGGACTAGGAGAGACCCAGTACTTC.